This is a list of T cell receptor beta chains from one sample in a study of shared clonotypes between healthy human individuals. Data came from immunoSEQ multiplex PCR; TCRdb stores just in-frame clones and leaves some out. The sample holds millions of clones; about 92% are singletons and the top ten take roughly 1.7%. The sample consisted of naive CD8+ T cells from PBMCs. All receptors derive from a man between 18 and 35 years old in good health. Some clones in this sample may be carry-over from other donors' samples. CDR3s include the opening cysteine and the closing phenylalanine or tryptophan. The D gene is left open where the match is weak. The size entry is marked missing in some rows and otherwise reads once, few, many or a size class.

v_gene	j_gene	abundance	d_gene	CDR3aa	CDR3nt
TRBV27	TRBJ2-7	.	.	CASSLYSGATYEQYF	TGTGCCAGCAGTTTATATTCGGGGGCCACCTACGAGCAGTACTTC
TRBV19	TRBJ2-3	.	TRBD2	CASSTWTRRGTDTQYF	TGTGCCAGTAGTACCTGGACTAGACGTGGCACAGATACGCAGTATTTT
TRBV4-1	TRBJ2-7	.	TRBD1	CASSQWDRGSYEQYF	TGCGCCAGCAGCCAGTGGGACAGGGGGTCCTACGAGCAGTACTTC
TRBV6-5	TRBJ2-5	once	.	CASSQGREETQYF	TGTGCCAGCAGTCAAGGGCGAGAAGAGACCCAGTACTTC
TRBV19	TRBJ2-3	.	TRBD1	CASSDRGTDTQYF	TGTGCCAGTAGTGACAGGGGCACAGATACGCAGTATTTT
TRBV9	TRBJ2-4	.	TRBD2	CASSGPGVAGPKNIQYF	TGTGCCAGCAGCGGCCCCGGGGTAGCGGGGCCCAAAAACATTCAGTACTTC
TRBV5-1	TRBJ1-4	.	TRBD1	CASSWRQGGEKLFF	TGCGCCAGCAGCTGGCGACAGGGGGGTGAAAAACTGTTTTTT
TRBV5-1	TRBJ2-7	.	.	CASSLEDGYEQYF	TGCGCCAGCAGCTTGGAGGACGGCTACGAGCAGTACTTC
TRBV27	TRBJ2-7	.	TRBD1	CASSLSQPTGVYEQYF	TGTGCCAGCAGTTTATCTCAGCCCACAGGGGTCTACGAGCAGTACTTC
TRBV12-5	TRBJ1-3	.	.	CASGEGGSGNTIYF	TGTGCTAGTGGGGAAGGGGGCTCTGGAAACACCATATATTTT
TRBV6-5	TRBJ2-7	.	TRBD2	CASRIGTSVTYEQYF	TGTGCCAGTCGAATCGGGACTAGCGTTACCTACGAGCAGTACTTC
TRBV4-1	TRBJ2-5	once	.	CASSQAKTSFKTQYF	TGCGCCAGCAGCCAAGCGAAAACTAGTTTCAAGACCCAGTACTTC
TRBV27	TRBJ2-5	.	.	CASSLTLWETQYF	TGTGCCAGCAGTTTAACATTATGGGAGACCCAGTACTTC
TRBV7-6	TRBJ2-7	.	.	CASSPFLSLEQYF	TGTGCCAGCAGCCCATTCCTTAGCTTGGAGCAGTACTTC
TRBV10-3	TRBJ1-1	.	TRBD1	CAISGGGNTEAFF	TGTGCCATCAGTGGAGGGGGCAACACTGAAGCTTTCTTT
TRBV10-3	TRBJ2-1	.	TRBD2	CAISESLRGRAGDLYNEQFF	TGTGCCATCAGTGAGTCACTGAGGGGACGAGCGGGAGATCTCTACAATGAGCAGTTCTTC
TRBV15	TRBJ2-1	.	.	CATSSSYNEQFF	TGTGCCACCAGCAGCAGTTACAATGAGCAGTTCTTC
TRBV7-8	TRBJ1-4	.	.	CASSLEEQTNEKLFF	TGTGCCAGCAGCTTAGAGGAGCAAACTAATGAAAAACTGTTTTTT
TRBV5-1	TRBJ2-1	.	.	CASSPPLDDEQFF	TGCGCCAGCAGCCCCCCTCTCGACGATGAGCAGTTCTTC
TRBV27	TRBJ2-7	.	.	CASSLGRFSYEQYF	TGTGCCAGCAGTTTAGGGAGGTTTTCCTACGAGCAGTACTTC
TRBV27	TRBJ2-3	.	TRBD2	CATHRIAGGRADTQYF	TGTGCCACCCACCGAATAGCGGGAGGGAGGGCAGATACGCAGTATTTT
TRBV13	TRBJ2-3	.	.	CASSLGVRTDTQYF	TGTGCCAGCAGCTTAGGAGTCCGCACAGATACGCAGTATTTT